These T cell receptor beta chains were read from a single sample in a study of blood T cell repertoires in COVID-19. The table came from immunoSEQ multiplex PCR; TCRdb's copy has only in-frame clones and leaves some out. The sample gives about 68,000 clones, more than 85% of which show up once; 2% to 3% is in the top ten. The material sequenced was peripheral blood. The source is a man aged 50 or older with COVID-19, enrolled during active disease. The CDR3 runs from the conserved cysteine through the conserved F or W. The order of the fields is D gene, clone size, V gene, J gene, CDR3 protein, CDR3 DNA. D genes are given only for firm matches. Size is stated for part of the rows, as once, few or many counts, or as a class when the clone is expanded.

D: -; size: -; V: TRBV19; J: TRBJ1-3; CDR3: CASRQGSLAGNTIYF; DNA: TGTGCCAGTAGGCAGGGAAGCTTGGCTGGAAACACCATATATTTT
D: TRBD2; size: once; V: TRBV9; J: TRBJ2-1; CDR3: CASSVGPAGGNNEQFF; DNA: TGTGCCAGCAGCGTAGGCCCAGCGGGAGGTAACAATGAGCAGTTCTTC
D: -; size: -; V: TRBV7-2; J: TRBJ1-6; CDR3: CASSLVPGSPLHF; DNA: TGTGCCAGCAGCTTAGTTCCGGGTTCACCCCTCCACTTT
D: -; size: -; V: TRBV21-1; J: TRBJ1-3; CDR3: CASSAAGLFNSGNTIYF; DNA: TGTGCCAGCAGCGCCGCGGGACTTTTTAACTCTGGAAACACCATATATTTT
D: -; size: -; V: TRBV6-5; J: TRBJ1-2; CDR3: CASSYSTAGWDYGYTF; DNA: TGTGCCAGCAGTTACTCGACGGCAGGGTGGGACTATGGCTACACCTTC
D: TRBD2; size: -; V: TRBV7-3; J: TRBJ2-5; CDR3: CASSLGGSGETQYF; DNA: TGTGCCAGCAGCTTAGGCGGGAGCGGTGAGACCCAGTACTTC
D: TRBD2; size: -; V: TRBV23-1; J: TRBJ2-1; CDR3: CANDIGTSGSRKGYNEQFF; DNA: TGCGCCAACGACATAGGGACTAGCGGGAGTCGTAAGGGATACAATGAGCAGTTCTTC
D: TRBD1; size: -; V: TRBV6-6; J: TRBJ2-3; CDR3: CASSYRTGDGTDTQYF; DNA: TGTGCCAGCAGTTACCGGACAGGGGATGGGACAGATACGCAGTATTTT
D: TRBD1; size: few; V: TRBV4-3; J: TRBJ2-7; CDR3: CASSQGTGTYEQYF; DNA: TGCGCCAGCAGCCAAGGGACAGGGACCTACGAGCAGTACTTC
D: -; size: -; V: TRBV7-9; J: TRBJ2-4; CDR3: CASSRDGLAKNIQYF; DNA: TGTGCCAGCAGCAGGGACGGTCTAGCCAAAAACATTCAGTACTTC
D: -; size: -; V: TRBV28; J: TRBJ2-7; CDR3: CASSWGLAALPYEQYF; DNA: TGTGCCAGCAGTTGGGGGTTAGCGGCTCTTCCCTACGAGCAGTACTTC
D: -; size: -; V: TRBV7-9; J: TRBJ1-1; CDR3: CASSSGPTRAGTEAFF; DNA: TGTGCCAGCAGCTCCGGGCCGACGAGGGCGGGCACTGAAGCTTTCTTT
D: TRBD1; size: once; V: TRBV18; J: TRBJ1-5; CDR3: CASSPGDRGDNQPQHF; DNA: TGTGCCAGCTCACCAGGGGACAGGGGGGACAATCAGCCCCAGCATTTT
D: TRBD1; size: -; V: TRBV5-3; J: TRBJ1-4; CDR3: CARSRDRISTNEKLFF; DNA: TGTGCCAGAAGCCGGGACAGGATTTCAACTAATGAAAAACTGTTTTTT
D: -; size: -; V: TRBV7-2; J: TRBJ2-4; CDR3: CASSFAVTKNIQYF; DNA: TGTGCCAGCAGCTTCGCGGTGACCAAAAACATTCAGTACTTC
D: TRBD1; size: -; V: TRBV5-1; J: TRBJ2-7; CDR3: CASSLGDSSYEQYF; DNA: TGCGCCAGCAGCTTGGGGGACAGTTCCTACGAGCAGTACTTC